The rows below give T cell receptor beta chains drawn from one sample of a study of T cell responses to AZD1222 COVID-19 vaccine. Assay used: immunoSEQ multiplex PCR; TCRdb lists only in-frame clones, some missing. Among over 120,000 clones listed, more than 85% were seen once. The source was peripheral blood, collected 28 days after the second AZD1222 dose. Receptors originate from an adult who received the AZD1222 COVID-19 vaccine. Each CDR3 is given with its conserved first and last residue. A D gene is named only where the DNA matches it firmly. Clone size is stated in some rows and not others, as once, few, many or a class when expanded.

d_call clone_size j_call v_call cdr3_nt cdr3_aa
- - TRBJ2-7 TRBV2 TGTGCCAGCAGTGAAAAGGCTTACGAGCAGTACTTC CASSEKAYEQYF
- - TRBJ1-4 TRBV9 TGTGCCAGCAGCAAGCATGGGGGCCCTAATGAAAAACTGTTTTTT CASSKHGGPNEKLFF
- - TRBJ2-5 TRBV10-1 TGCGCCAGCAGTCTAGGTCCTCCGGGGACCCAGTACTTC CASSLGPPGTQYF
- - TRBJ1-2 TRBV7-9 TGTGCCAGCAGCTTAGTGGGGATGGTGGCAGGGGATGGCTACACCTTC CASSLVGMVAGDGYTF
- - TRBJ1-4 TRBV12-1 TGTGCCAGCACCAGGCGTGCAACTAATGAAAAACTGTTTTTT CASTRRATNEKLFF
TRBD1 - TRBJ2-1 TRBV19 TGTGCCAGTAGTATGGATCAGGGGGTATACAATGAGCAGTTCTTC CASSMDQGVYNEQFF
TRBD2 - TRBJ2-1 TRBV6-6 TGTGCCAGCAGTCCGACCGGGACTAGCGGGAGTAAATACAATGAGCAGTTCTTC CASSPTGTSGSKYNEQFF
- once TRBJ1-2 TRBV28 TGTGCCAGCAGTTTCGGACAAAACTATGGCTACACCTTC CASSFGQNYGYTF
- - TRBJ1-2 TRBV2 TGTGCCAGCACCGAGCTGACACCTAACTATGGCTACACCTTC CASTELTPNYGYTF
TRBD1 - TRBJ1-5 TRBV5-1 TGCGCCAGCAGCTTTGGGGACAGGGGTAATCAGCCCCAGCATTTT CASSFGDRGNQPQHF
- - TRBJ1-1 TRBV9 TGTGCCAGCAGCGTGGGGGGAATGAACACTGAAGCTTTCTTT CASSVGGMNTEAFF
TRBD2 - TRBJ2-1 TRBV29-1 TGCAGCGTTGGGGGGACTAGCGGCTACAATGAGCAGTTCTTC CSVGGTSGYNEQFF
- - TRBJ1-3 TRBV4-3 TGCGCCACTTCTCCTTCGGGGTCCGAAAGAAACACCATATATTTT CATSPSGSERNTIYF
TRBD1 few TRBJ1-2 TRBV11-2 TGTGCCAGCAGCTTGGGGACAGGGGTAATTAACTATGGCTACACCTTC CASSLGTGVINYGYTF
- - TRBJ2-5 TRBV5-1 TGCGCCAGCAGGACGGGCCGGCGACAGGAGACCCAGTACTTC CASRTGRRQETQYF